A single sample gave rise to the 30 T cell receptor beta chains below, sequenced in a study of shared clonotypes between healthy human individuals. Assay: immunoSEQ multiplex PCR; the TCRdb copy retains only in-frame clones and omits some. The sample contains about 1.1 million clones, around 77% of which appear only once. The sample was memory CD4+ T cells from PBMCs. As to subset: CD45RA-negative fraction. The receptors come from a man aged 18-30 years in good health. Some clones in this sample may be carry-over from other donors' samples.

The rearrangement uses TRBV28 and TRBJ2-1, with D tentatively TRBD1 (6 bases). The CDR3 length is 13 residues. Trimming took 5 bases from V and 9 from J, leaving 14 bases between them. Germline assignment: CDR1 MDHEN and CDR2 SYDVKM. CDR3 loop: CASSPTGMGEQFF. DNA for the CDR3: TGTGCCAGCAGTCCGACAGGAATGGGTGAGCAGTTCTTC.

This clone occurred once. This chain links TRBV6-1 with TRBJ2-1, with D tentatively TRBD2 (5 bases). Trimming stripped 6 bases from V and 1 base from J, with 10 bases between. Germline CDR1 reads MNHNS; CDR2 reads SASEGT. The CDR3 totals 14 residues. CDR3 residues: CASRTTISYNEQFF. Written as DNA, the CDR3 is TGTGCCAGCAGGACTACAATTTCCTACAATGAGCAGTTCTTC.

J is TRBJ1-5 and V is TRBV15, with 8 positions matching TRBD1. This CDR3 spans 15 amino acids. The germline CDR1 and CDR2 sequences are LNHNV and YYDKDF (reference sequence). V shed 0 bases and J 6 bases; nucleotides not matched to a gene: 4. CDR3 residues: CATSRDRQGIQPQHF. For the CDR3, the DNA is TGTGCCACCAGCAGAGATCGACAGGGGATTCAGCCCCAGCATTTT.

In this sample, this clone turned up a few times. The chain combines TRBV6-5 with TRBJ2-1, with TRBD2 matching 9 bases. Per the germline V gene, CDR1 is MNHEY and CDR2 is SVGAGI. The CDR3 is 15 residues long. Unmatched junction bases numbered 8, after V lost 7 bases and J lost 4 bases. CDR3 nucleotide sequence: TGTGCCAGCACTATAGCGGGAGTAGGTTACAATGAGCAGTTCTTC. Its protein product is CASTIAGVGYNEQFF.

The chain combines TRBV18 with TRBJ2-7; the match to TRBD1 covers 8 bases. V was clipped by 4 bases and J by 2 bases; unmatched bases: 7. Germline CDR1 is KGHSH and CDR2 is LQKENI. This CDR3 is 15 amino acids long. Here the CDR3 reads CASSQTSGQAYEQYF. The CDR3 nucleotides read TGTGCCAGCTCACAAACATCGGGACAGGCCTACGAGCAGTACTTC.

The DNA for the CDR3 is TGTGCCAGCAGCATGACTAGCGCCTCTTGGAATGAGCAGTTCTTC. It yields the protein CASSMTSASWNEQFF. The chain carries TRBV6-5 and TRBJ2-1; 8 bases line up with TRBD2. V was clipped by 6 bases and J by 7 bases; unmatched bases: 11. Per germline, CDR1 MNHEY and CDR2 SVGAGI. There are 15 residues in the CDR3.

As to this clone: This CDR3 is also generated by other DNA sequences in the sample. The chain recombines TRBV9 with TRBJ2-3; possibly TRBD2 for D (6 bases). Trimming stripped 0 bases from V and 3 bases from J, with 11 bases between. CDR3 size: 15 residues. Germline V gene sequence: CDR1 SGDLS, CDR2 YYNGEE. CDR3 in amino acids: CASSVGGAGTDTQYF. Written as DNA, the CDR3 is TGTGCCAGCAGCGTAGGGGGAGCGGGTACAGATACGCAGTATTTT.

The CDR3 bases are TGCGCCAGCAGCTCCGGGGACAGGAGGGAAGACTACACCTTC. It encodes CASSSGDRREDYTF. The rearrangement uses TRBV5-1 and TRBJ1-2; 8 bases match TRBD1. V was clipped by 3 bases and J by 10 bases; unmatched bases: 11. The CDR3 loop spans 14 amino acids. The V gene's germline CDR1 is SGHRS and CDR2 YFSETQ.

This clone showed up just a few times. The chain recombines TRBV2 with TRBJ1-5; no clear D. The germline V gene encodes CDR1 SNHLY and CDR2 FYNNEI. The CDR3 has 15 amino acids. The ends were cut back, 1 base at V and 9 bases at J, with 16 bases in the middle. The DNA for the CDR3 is TGTGCCAGCAGTGAAGAAACTAGGATGTTGGGGCCCCAGCATTTT. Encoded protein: CASSEETRMLGPQHF.

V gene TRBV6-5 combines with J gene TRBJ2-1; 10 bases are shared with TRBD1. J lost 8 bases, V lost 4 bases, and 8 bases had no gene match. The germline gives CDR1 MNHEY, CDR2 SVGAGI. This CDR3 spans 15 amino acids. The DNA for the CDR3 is TGTGCCAGCAGTTCATCCGGGACAGGGGTCTATGAGCAGTTCTTC. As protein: CASSSSGTGVYEQFF.

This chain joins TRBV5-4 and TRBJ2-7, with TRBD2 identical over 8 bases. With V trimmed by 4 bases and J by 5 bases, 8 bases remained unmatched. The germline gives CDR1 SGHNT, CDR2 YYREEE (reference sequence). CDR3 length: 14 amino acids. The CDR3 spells CASSRAGAGHEQYF. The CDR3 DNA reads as TGTGCCAGCAGCAGAGCGGGAGCGGGTCACGAGCAGTACTTC.

The CDR3 bases are TGTGCCAGCAGCTTGGGAAGGGTTTCGAACACCGGGGAGCTGTTTTTT. This gives the protein CASSLGRVSNTGELFF. V and J are TRBV5-4 and TRBJ2-2, with D unresolved. CDR3 length equals 16 residues. V was cut by 0 bases and J by 0 bases, with 9 bases left in between. Germline V gene data show CDR1 as SGHNT and CDR2 as YYREEE (reference sequence).

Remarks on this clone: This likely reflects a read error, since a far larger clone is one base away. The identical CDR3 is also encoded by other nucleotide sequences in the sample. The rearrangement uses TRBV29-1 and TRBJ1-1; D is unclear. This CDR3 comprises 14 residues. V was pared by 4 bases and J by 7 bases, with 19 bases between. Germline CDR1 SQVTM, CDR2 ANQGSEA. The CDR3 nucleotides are TGCAGCGTTGTTCTAACCCGGGGTGGGATTGAAGCTTTCTTT. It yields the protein CSVVLTRGGIEAFF. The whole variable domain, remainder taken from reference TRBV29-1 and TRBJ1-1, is SAVISQKPSRDICQRGTSLTIQCQVDSQVTMMFWYRQQPGQSLTLIATANQGSEATYESGFVIDKFPISRPNLTFSTLTVSNMSPEDSSIYLCSVVLTRGGIEAFFGQGTRLTVV.

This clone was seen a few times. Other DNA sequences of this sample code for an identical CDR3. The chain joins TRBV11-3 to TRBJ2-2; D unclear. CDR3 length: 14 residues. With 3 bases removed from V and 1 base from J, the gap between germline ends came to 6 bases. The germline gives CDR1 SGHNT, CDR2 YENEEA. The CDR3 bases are TGTGCCAGCAGCTTGGGCCAGAACACCGGGGAGCTGTTTTTT. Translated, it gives CASSLGQNTGELFF.

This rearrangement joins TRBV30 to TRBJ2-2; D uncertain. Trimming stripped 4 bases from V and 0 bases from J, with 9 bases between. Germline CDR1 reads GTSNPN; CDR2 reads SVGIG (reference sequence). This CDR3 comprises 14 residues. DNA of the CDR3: TGTGCCTGGACCGGCATCGCGAACACCGGGGAGCTGTTTTTT. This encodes CAWTGIANTGELFF.

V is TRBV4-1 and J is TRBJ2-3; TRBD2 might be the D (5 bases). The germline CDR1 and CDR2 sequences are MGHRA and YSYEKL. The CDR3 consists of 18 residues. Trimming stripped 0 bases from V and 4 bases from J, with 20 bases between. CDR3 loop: CASSQESSGLRNPDTQYF. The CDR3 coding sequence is TGCGCCAGCAGCCAAGAGTCTTCGGGATTGAGGAACCCAGATACGCAGTATTTT.

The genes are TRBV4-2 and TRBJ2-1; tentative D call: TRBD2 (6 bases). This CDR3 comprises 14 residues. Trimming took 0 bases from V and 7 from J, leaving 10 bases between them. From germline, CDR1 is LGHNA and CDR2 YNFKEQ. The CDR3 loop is CASSQDRDSNEQFF. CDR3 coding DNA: TGTGCCAGCAGCCAAGATCGGGACTCAAATGAGCAGTTCTTC.

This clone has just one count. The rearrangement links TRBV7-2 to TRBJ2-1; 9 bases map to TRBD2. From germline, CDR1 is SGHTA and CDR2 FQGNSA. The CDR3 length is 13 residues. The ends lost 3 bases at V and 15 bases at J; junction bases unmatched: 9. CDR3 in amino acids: CASSFLTGLALFF. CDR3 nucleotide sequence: TGTGCCAGCAGCTTTCTTACGGGACTAGCTCTGTTCTTC.

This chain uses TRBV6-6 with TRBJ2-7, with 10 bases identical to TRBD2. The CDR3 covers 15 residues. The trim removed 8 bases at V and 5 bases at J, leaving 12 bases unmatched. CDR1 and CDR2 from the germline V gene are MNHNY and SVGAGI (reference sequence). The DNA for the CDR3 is TGTGCCAGCGCCCAGCGGGAGGGCCAGGGTCACGAGCAGTACTTC. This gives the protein CASAQREGQGHEQYF.

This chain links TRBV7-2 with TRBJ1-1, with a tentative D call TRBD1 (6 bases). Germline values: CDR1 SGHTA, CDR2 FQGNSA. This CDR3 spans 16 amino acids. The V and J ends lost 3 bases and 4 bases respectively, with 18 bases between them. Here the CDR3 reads CASSFGPGGSSTEAFF. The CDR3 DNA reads TGTGCCAGCAGCTTTGGCCCCGGGGGCTCTAGCACTGAAGCTTTCTTT.

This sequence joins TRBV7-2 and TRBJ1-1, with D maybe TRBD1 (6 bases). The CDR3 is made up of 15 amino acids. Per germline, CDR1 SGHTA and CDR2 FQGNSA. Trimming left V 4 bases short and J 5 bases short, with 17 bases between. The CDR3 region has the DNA TGTGCCAGCAGCTCCCGCCCAGGGGTGGGAACTGAAGCTTTCTTT. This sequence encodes CASSSRPGVGTEAFF. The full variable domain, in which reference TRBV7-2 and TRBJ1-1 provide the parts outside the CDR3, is GAGVSQSPSNKVTEKGKDVELRCDPISGHTALYWYRQSLGQGLEFLIYFQGNSAPDKSGLPSDRFSAERTGGSVSTLTIQRTQQEDSAVYLCASSSRPGVGTEAFFGQGTRLTVV.

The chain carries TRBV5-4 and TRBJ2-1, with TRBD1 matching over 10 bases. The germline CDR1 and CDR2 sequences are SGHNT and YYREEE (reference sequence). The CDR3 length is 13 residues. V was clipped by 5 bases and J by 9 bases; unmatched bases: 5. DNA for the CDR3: TGTGCCAGCAGGGGGACAGGGGCTACTGAGCAGTTCTTC. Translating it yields CASRGTGATEQFF. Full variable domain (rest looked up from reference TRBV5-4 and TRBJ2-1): ETGVTQSPTHLIKTRGQQVTLRCSSQSGHNTVSWYQQALGQGPQFIFQYYREEENGRGNFPPRFSGLQFPNYSSELNVNALELDDSALYLCASRGTGATEQFFGPGTRLTVL.

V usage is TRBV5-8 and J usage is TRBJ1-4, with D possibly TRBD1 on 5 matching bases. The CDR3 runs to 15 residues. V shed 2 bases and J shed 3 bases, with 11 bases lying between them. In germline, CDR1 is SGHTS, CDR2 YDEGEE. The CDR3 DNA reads TGTGCCAGCAGCTTATCCGGGACGGCTAATGAAAAACTGTTTTTT. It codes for CASSLSGTANEKLFF.

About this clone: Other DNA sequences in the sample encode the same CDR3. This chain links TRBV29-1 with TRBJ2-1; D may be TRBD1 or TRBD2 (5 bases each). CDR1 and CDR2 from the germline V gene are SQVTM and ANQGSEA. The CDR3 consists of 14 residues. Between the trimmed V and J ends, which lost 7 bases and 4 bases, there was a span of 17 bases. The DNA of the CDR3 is TGCAGCGCCGAGGGCTACGGGGCGTACAATGAGCAGTTCTTC. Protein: CSAEGYGAYNEQFF.

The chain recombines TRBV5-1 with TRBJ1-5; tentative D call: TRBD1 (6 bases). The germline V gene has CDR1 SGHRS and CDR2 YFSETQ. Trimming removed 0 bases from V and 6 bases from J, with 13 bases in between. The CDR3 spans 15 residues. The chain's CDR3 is CASSLVGGRGQPQHF. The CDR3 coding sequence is TGCGCCAGCAGCTTGGTTGGGGGGCGCGGTCAGCCCCAGCATTTT.

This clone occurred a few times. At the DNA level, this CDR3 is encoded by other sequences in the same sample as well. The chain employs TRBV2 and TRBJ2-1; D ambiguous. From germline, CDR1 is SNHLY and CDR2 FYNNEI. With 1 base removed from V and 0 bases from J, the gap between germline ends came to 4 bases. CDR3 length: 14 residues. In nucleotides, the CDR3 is TGTGCCAGCAGTGAAGAGAGCTCCTACAATGAGCAGTTCTTC. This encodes CASSEESSYNEQFF.

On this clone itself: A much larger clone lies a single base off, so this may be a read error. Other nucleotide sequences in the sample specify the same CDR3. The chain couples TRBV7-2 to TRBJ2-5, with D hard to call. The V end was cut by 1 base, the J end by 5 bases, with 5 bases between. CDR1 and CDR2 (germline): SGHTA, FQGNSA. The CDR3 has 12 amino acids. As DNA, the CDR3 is TGTGCCAGCAGCTTAGTGGGGGAGACCCAGTACTTC. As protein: CASSLVGETQYF.

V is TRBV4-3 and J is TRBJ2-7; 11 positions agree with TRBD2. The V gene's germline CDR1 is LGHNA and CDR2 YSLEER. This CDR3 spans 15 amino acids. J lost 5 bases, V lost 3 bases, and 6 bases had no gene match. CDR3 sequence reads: CASSQTGTSGHEQYF. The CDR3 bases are TGCGCCAGCAGCCAGACCGGGACTAGCGGCCACGAGCAGTACTTC.

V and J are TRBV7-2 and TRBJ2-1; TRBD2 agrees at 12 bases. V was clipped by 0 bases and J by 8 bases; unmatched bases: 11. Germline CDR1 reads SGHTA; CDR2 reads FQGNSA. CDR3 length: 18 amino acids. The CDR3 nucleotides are TGTGCCAGCAGCTTAGCGCTTGGGCTAGCGGGAGGGCCCGATGAGCAGTTCTTC. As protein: CASSLALGLAGGPDEQFF.

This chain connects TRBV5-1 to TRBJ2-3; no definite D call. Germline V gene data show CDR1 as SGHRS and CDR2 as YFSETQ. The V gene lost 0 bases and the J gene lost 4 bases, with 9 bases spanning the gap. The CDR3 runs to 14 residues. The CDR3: CASSLGSRPDTQYF. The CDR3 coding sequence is TGCGCCAGCAGCTTGGGGAGCCGCCCAGATACGCAGTATTTT.